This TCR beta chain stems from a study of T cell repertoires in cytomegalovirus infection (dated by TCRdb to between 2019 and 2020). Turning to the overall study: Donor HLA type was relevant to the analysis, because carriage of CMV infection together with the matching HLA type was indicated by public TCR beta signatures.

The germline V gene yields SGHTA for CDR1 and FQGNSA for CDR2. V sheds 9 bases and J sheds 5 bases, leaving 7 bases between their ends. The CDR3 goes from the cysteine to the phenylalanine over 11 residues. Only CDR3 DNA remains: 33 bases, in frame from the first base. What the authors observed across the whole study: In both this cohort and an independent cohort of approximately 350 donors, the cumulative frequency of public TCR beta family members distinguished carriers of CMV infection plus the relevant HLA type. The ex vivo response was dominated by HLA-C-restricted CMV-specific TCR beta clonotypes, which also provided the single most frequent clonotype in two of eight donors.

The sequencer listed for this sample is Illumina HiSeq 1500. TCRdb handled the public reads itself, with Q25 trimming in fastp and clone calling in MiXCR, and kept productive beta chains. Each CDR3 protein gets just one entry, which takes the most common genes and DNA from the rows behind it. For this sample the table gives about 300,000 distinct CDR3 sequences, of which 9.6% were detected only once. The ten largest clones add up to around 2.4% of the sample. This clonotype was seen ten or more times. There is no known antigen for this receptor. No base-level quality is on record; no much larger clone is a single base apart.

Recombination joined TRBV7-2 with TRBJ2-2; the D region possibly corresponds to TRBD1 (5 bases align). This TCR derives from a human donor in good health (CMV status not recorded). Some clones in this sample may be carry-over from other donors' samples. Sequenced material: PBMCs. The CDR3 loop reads CASKGTGELFF. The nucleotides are TGTGCCAGTAAGGGGACCGGGGAGCTGTTTTTT.